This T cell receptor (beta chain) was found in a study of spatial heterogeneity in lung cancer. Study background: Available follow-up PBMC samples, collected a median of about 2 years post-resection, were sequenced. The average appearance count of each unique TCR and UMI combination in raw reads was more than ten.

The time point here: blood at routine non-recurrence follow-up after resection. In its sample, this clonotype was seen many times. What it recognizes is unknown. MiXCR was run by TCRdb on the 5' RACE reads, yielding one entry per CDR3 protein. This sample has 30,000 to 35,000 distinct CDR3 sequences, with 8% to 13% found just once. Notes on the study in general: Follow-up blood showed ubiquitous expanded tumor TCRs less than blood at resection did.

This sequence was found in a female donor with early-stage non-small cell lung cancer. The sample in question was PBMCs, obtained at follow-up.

The CDR3 spells CAWKDRGLQETQYF. The CDR3 coding sequence is TGTGCCTGGAAGGATCGGGGGTTGCAAGAGACCCAGTACTTC. The chain has TRBV30 and TRBJ2-5, with TRBD2 as a possible D gene (6 bases). There are 14 residues in the CDR3. The ends were cut back, 4 bases at V and 2 bases at J, with 14 bases in the middle. The germline V gene has CDR1 GTSNPN and CDR2 SVGIG (reference sequence).